The 22 T cell receptor beta chains given below trace back to one sample, sequenced in a study of shared clonotypes between healthy human individuals. The assay was immunoSEQ multiplex PCR, and TCRdb's table has in-frame clones only and misses some. The sample has roughly 2 million clones, about 95% seen once. In the naive CD8 group, cells lacked CD45RO and were positively selected for CCR7, so terminally differentiated effector memory CD45RA+ cells were left out. Input material: naive CD8+ T cells sorted from blood. All receptors derive from a man younger than 35 in good health.

This clone was recorded once. The rearrangement joins TRBV28 to TRBJ2-5; a weak D match, TRBD1 (5 bases). From germline, CDR1 is MDHEN and CDR2 SYDVKM. V was shortened by 1 base and J by 5 bases, with 11 bases between the two germline ends. The CDR3 contains 14 residues. This CDR3 is CASSLSRDGETQYF. The CDR3 bases are TGTGCCAGCAGTTTATCCAGGGATGGGGAGACCCAGTACTTC.

The chain has TRBV27 and TRBJ2-7; D unresolved. The CDR3 spans 14 residues. Trimming took 3 bases from V and 1 from J, leaving 10 bases between them. The germline CDR1 and CDR2 sequences are MNHEY and SMNVEV (reference sequence). DNA of the CDR3: TGTGCCAGCAGTTTCGGTTCGACTTCCTACGAGCAGTACTTC. It yields the protein CASSFGSTSYEQYF.

This clone has a handful of counts. At one of its ends the junction is not consistent with the germline gene, which may arise from a read error. This sample includes further DNA sequences coding for the same CDR3. The V and J genes are TRBV6-1 and TRBJ2-7; D gene ambiguous. Per germline, CDR1 MNHNS and CDR2 SASEGT. The CDR3 contains 10 residues. CDR3 loop: CASNSHEQYF. DNA for the CDR3: TGTGCCAGCAACTCCCACGAGCAGTACTTC.

The rearrangement uses TRBV27 and TRBJ2-5, with D possibly being TRBD1 or TRBD2 (5 bases each). Trimming pared 3 bases from V and 7 bases from J, leaving 15 bases between. Germline lookup yields CDR1 MNHEY and CDR2 SMNVEV (reference sequence). There are 14 residues in the CDR3. DNA of the CDR3: TGTGCCAGCAGTTTCGGGACCGCGGCGGGGACCCAGTACTTC. Protein sequence: CASSFGTAAGTQYF.

A single count supports this clone. The rearrangement links TRBV11-3 to TRBJ1-1, with TRBD1 identical over 11 bases. Germline V gene sequence: CDR1 SGHNT, CDR2 YENEEA. The V and J ends lost 5 bases and 9 bases, in that order; junction bases with no gene match: 5. The CDR3 is made up of 13 amino acids. In DNA, the CDR3 is TGTGCCAGCAGCCCCGGGACAGGGGGTAAAGCTTTCTTT. Translated, it gives CASSPGTGGKAFF. The full variable domain, with the rest looked up from reference TRBV11-3 and TRBJ1-1, is EAGVVQSPRYKIIEKKQPVAFWCNPISGHNTLYWYLQNLGQGPELLIRYENEEAVDDSQLPKDRFSAERLKGVDSTLKIQPAELGDSAVYLCASSPGTGGKAFFGQGTRLTVV.

This clone was found once. The V call is TRBV6-1, the J call TRBJ1-5; the D is unclear. Germline assignment: CDR1 MNHNS and CDR2 SASEGT. V was pared by 3 bases and J by 10 bases, with 13 bases between. CDR3 length: 13 amino acids. The CDR3 region is CASSEDGRGPQHF. The CDR3 coding sequence is TGTGCCAGCAGTGAGGACGGACGCGGTCCCCAGCATTTT.

The chain combines TRBV7-8 with TRBJ2-7, with a weak D call TRBD2 (5 bases). V lost 5 bases to trimming and J lost 2 bases, with 13 bases between them. The CDR3 spans 14 residues. Germline CDR1 SGHVS, CDR2 FQNEAQ. The CDR3 spells CASSVESGAYEQYF. As DNA, the CDR3 is TGTGCCAGCAGCGTCGAGAGCGGTGCCTACGAGCAGTACTTC.

Notes on this clone: Additional DNA sequences in this sample encode the identical CDR3. The chain links TRBV11-2 to TRBJ2-7; D unresolved. The CDR3 runs 14 residues. Trimming stripped 1 base from V and 3 bases from J, with 10 bases between. Germline loops: CDR1 SGHAT, CDR2 FQNNGV. For the CDR3, the DNA is TGTGCCAGCAGCTTAGTAGGGCCCGGCTACGAGCAGTACTTC. This encodes CASSLVGPGYEQYF.

The rearrangement uses TRBV30 and TRBJ2-1; 10 nucleotides align to TRBD2. This CDR3 contains 13 residues. CDR1 is GTSNPN and CDR2 is SVGIG in the germline V gene (reference sequence). Trimming cost V 2 bases and J 6 bases; bases outside gene matches: 1. The CDR3 is CAWSWTSGNEQFF. In nucleotides, the CDR3 is TGTGCCTGGAGTTGGACTAGCGGCAATGAGCAGTTCTTC.

The rearrangement joins TRBV2 to TRBJ2-2, with 14 bases lining up with TRBD2. The CDR3 length is 14 residues. CDR1 and CDR2 (germline): SNHLY, FYNNEI. Losses at the gene ends were 9 bases for V and 7 bases for J; bases not matched to a gene: 4. In nucleotides, the CDR3 is TGTGCCAGGGGACTAGCGGGGGAAGGCGGGGAGCTGTTTTTT. Amino acids: CARGLAGEGGELFF.

V is TRBV6-5 and J is TRBJ2-7, with D hard to call. Trimming shortened V by 3 bases and J by 1 base, and 10 bases separated the two germline ends. There are 14 residues in the CDR3. CDR1 and CDR2 (germline): MNHEY, SVGAGI. CDR3 DNA: TGTGCCAGCAGTTATTCATACTTTTCCTACGAGCAGTACTTC. Protein: CASSYSYFSYEQYF.

This clone showed up just a few times. The gene calls are TRBV7-8 and TRBJ1-6; no firm D call. V shed 5 bases and J shed 6 bases, with 11 bases lying between them. The CDR3 contains 14 residues. The V gene's germline CDR1 is SGHVS and CDR2 FQNEAQ. The CDR3 reads CASSKEVGNSPLHF. DNA of the CDR3: TGTGCCAGCAGCAAGGAAGTTGGTAATTCACCCCTCCACTTT. Full variable domain (outside the CDR3, taken from reference TRBV7-8 and TRBJ1-6): GAGVSQSPRYKVAKRGQDVALRCDPISGHVSLFWYQQALGQGPEFLTYFQNEAQLDKSGLPSDRFFAERPEGSVSTLKIQRTQQEDSAVYLCASSKEVGNSPLHFGNGTRLTVT.

Remarks on this clone: Other DNA sequences in this sample translate to the same CDR3. The chain links TRBV9 to TRBJ2-1; D gene ambiguous. The CDR3 is 13 amino acids. Trimming shortened V by 3 bases and J by 0 bases, and 4 bases separated the two germline ends. Germline CDR1 and CDR2: SGDLS and YYNGEE. CDR3 sequence reads: CASSATSYNEQFF. Here the CDR3 DNA reads TGTGCCAGCAGCGCTACCTCCTACAATGAGCAGTTCTTC.

The genes are TRBV9 and TRBJ2-7, with 7 bases lining up with TRBD2. Per the germline V gene, CDR1 is SGDLS and CDR2 is YYNGEE. Trimming removed 3 bases from V and 0 bases from J; junction bases left unmatched: 3. The CDR3 covers 14 residues. CDR3 coding DNA: TGTGCCAGCAGCGGATCTAGCGGCTCCTACGAGCAGTACTTC. It encodes CASSGSSGSYEQYF.

V gene TRBV19 combines with J gene TRBJ2-7; D might be TRBD1 (5 bases). The germline V and J ends were trimmed by 3 bases and 6 bases, with 12 bases remaining between them. Germline values: CDR1 LNHDA, CDR2 SQIVND (reference sequence). The CDR3 length is 13 residues. The CDR3 nucleotides read TGTGCCAGTAGTATCATAGGGGAAGGCGAGCAGTACTTC. It yields the protein CASSIIGEGEQYF.

This sequence joins TRBV6-6 and TRBJ2-7; 8 bases align to TRBD2. Germline V lookup: CDR1 MNHNY, CDR2 SVGAGI (reference sequence). The ends lost 0 bases at V and 3 bases at J; junction bases unmatched: 4. This CDR3 has 15 residues. CDR3 protein: CASSYSSGLDYEQYF. CDR3 coding DNA: TGTGCCAGCAGTTACTCTTCGGGACTAGACTACGAGCAGTACTTC.

This chain connects TRBV13 to TRBJ2-1; no definite D call. The ends were cut back, 8 bases at V and 6 bases at J, with 8 bases in the middle. This CDR3 is built from 11 residues. Germline CDR1 is PRHDT and CDR2 is FYEKMQ (reference sequence). The CDR3 bases are TGTGCCAGCTCTCCAGCCAATGAGCAGTTCTTC. Translated: CASSPANEQFF.

The CDR3 reads CASSLAQLAAYNEQFF. CDR3 DNA sequence: TGTGCCAGCAGCTTAGCCCAACTAGCGGCCTACAATGAGCAGTTCTTC. The chain links TRBV13 to TRBJ2-1; 8 bases are shared with TRBD2. V lost 1 base and J lost 2; bases outside the gene matches: 4. Germline V gene lookup returns CDR1 PRHDT and CDR2 FYEKMQ (reference sequence). This CDR3 contains 16 residues.

This sequence joins TRBV5-6 and TRBJ1-3, with unresolved D. The CDR3 is 16 residues long. The germline V gene has CDR1 SGHDT and CDR2 YYEEEE. V was pared by 4 bases and J by 2 bases, with 16 bases between. DNA of the CDR3: TGTGCCAGCAGCCCAAGGTGGGAGGCACCTGGAAACACCATATATTTT. This sequence encodes CASSPRWEAPGNTIYF.

V is TRBV6-5 and J is TRBJ2-7, with 8 bases identical to TRBD1. The CDR3 is made up of 14 amino acids. Germline loops: CDR1 MNHEY, CDR2 SVGAGI. The V and J ends lost 4 bases and 0 bases, in that order; junction bases with no gene match: 2. DNA of the CDR3: TGTGCCAGCAGTTCGGGACAGGACTCCTACGAGCAGTACTTC. This gives the protein CASSSGQDSYEQYF.

The count of this clone is one. This rearrangement joins TRBV20-1 to TRBJ1-1, with a tentative D call TRBD1 (5 bases). This CDR3 spans 10 amino acids. V was trimmed by 5 bases and J by 8 bases, leaving 9 bases between them. The V gene's germline CDR1 is DFQATT and CDR2 SNEGSKA (reference sequence). The CDR3 is CSAWDPEAFF. The CDR3 nucleotides read TGCAGTGCTTGGGACCCCGAAGCTTTCTTT.

This chain connects TRBV6-1 to TRBJ2-7, with TRBD1 identical over 7 bases. CDR1 and CDR2 (germline): MNHNS, SASEGT. The ends lost 5 bases at V and 6 bases at J; junction bases unmatched: 7. This CDR3 comprises 13 residues. CDR3: CASSSGTGVEQYF. The CDR3 DNA reads as TGTGCCAGCAGTTCGGGAACAGGGGTCGAGCAGTACTTC.